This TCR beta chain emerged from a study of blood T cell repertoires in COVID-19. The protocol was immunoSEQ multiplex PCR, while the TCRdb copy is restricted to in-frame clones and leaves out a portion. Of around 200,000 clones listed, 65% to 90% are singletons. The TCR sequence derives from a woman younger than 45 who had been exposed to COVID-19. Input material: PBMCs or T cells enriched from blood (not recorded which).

CDR3 region: CAISDSINTEAFF. The CDR3, as DNA: TGTGCCATCAGTGACAGTATTAACACTGAAGCTTTCTTT. V gene TRBV10-3 combines with J gene TRBJ1-1, with D hard to call. V was clipped by 3 bases and J by 2 bases, with 7 bases between them. CDR1 is ENHRY and CDR2 is SYGVKD in the germline V gene. This CDR3 contains 13 residues.